These 5 T cell receptor beta chains share one sample of origin, sequenced in a study of a mutant IDH1 vaccine in newly diagnosed glioma. Clones were read by immunoSEQ multiplex PCR, and TCRdb kept only the in-frame ones, dropping some. The table lists about 27,000 clones, more than 75% of them singletons, with about 7.9% in the top ten. Their antigen targets remain unknown. Time point in this sample: week 35, safety follow-up. Each dose delivered 300 ug of mutant IDH1 20-mer peptide subcutaneously with imiquimod. The sample here was PBMCs, taken from a glioma patient whose treatment included an IDH1 peptide vaccine. These receptors originate from a man aged 45-60 years with glioma.

The chain combines TRBV29-1 with TRBJ1-5, with D perhaps TRBD1 (5 bases). V lost 6 bases and J lost 4, with 13 bases in between. CDR3 length: 13 residues. In germline, CDR1 is SQVTM, CDR2 ANQGSEA. The CDR3 region is CSVSLGANQPQHF. DNA of the CDR3: TGCAGCGTGTCCTTAGGGGCGAATCAGCCCCAGCATTTT.

CDR3 amino acids: CASSLVVTGENYGYTF. The CDR3 nucleotides read TGTGCCAGCAGCTTGGTTGTGACGGGTGAGAACTATGGCTACACCTTC. The V gene is TRBV5-6, the J gene TRBJ1-2; D unclear. This CDR3 is 16 amino acids long. V dropped 0 bases and J dropped 2 bases, with 14 bases sitting between them. The V gene's germline CDR1 is SGHDT and CDR2 YYEEEE.

This chain connects TRBV29-1 to TRBJ1-2; D gene ambiguous. Germline assignment: CDR1 SQVTM and CDR2 ANQGSEA. The CDR3 consists of 13 residues. Deletions cut 0 bases from V and 7 bases from J, with 12 bases between. CDR3 in amino acids: CSVEERVGGGYTF. The CDR3 nucleotides are TGCAGCGTTGAAGAGCGGGTAGGAGGTGGCTACACCTTC. Full variable domain (rest looked up from reference TRBV29-1 and TRBJ1-2): SAVISQKPSRDICQRGTSLTIQCQVDSQVTMMFWYRQQPGQSLTLIATANQGSEATYESGFVIDKFPISRPNLTFSTLTVSNMSPEDSSIYLCSVEERVGGGYTFGSGTRLTVV.

The rearrangement joins TRBV6-5 to TRBJ2-1; 9 positions agree with TRBD2. Germline CDR1 is MNHEY and CDR2 is SVGAGI. Germline trimming cut 6 bases from V and 8 bases from J; bases unmatched to any gene: 8. The CDR3 runs to 14 residues. The CDR3 DNA is TGTGCCAGCAGCCCCGGGACTAGCCTCCATGAGCAGTTCTTC. Protein sequence: CASSPGTSLHEQFF.

This chain uses TRBV9 with TRBJ2-5, with 8 bases lining up with TRBD1. The V segment lost 0 bases and the J segment 4 bases; nucleotides outside the gene matches: 5. The germline CDR1 and CDR2 sequences are SGDLS and YYNGEE. There are 15 residues in the CDR3. Here the CDR3 DNA reads TGTGCCAGCAGCGTAGGTCAGGGGGCGGGAGAGACCCAGTACTTC. Translated, it gives CASSVGQGAGETQYF.